This entry describes one T cell receptor (beta chain). Its antigen is unidentified. PCR involved 60 Vbeta and 13 Jbeta primers. Sequencing was performed with immunoSEQ multiplex PCR; in TCRdb, only in-frame clones are kept and a portion is missing. Seen here are about 220,000 clones, over 60% observed once, and the top ten hold 1.8%. As for the donors, each was a healthy bone marrow donor. This sample is part of a study of cytomegalovirus exposure and HLA in healthy donors. Study summary: Earlier sequencing of 150 million to 200 million T cells yielded under 120 million unique TCR beta sequences. Overall study findings and caveats: According to a later analysis, donors in an Asian-associated ancestry cluster reportedly had fewer N-insertions than the roughly 670-donor mean. Reported results showed that the classifier diagnosed cytomegalovirus status with high specificity and sensitivity.

Germline V CDR1 and CDR2: MNHEY, SVGAGI. The length of the CDR3 is 11 residues. V was clipped by 6 bases and J by 6 bases, with 8 bases between them. Sequenced: PBMCs. The chain links TRBV6-5 to TRBJ1-2; D gene ambiguous. The sequence was obtained from a male donor in good health and CMV-seronegative. This CDR3 reads CASRRVNGYTF. CDR3 coding DNA: TGTGCCAGCAGGCGCGTTAATGGCTACACCTTC.